The 3 T cell receptor beta chains below come from one sample, sequenced in a study of T-cell memory formation after mild COVID-19 (dated by TCRdb to about 2021). The receptor library was made with 5' RACE. Sequencer: Illumina NovaSeq 6000. TCRdb trimmed the raw reads at Q25, called clones with MiXCR and kept productive beta chains. Each entry merges the rows of one CDR3 protein and shows their most common DNA and genes. Within this sample are fewer than 350,000 distinct CDR3 sequences, with around 8% of them counted one time only. The leading ten clones occupy around a fifth of the sample. Sequenced sample: PBMCs or a T cell subset sorted from them (not recorded which). Source of these receptors: a man between 18 and 29 years old who had mild COVID-19 (a few samples of this study predate the infection). The sample titles of this study are shuffled in the database, so cell type and time point are left out; the donor was told from shared clones.

This clonotype was seen at least ten times. V gene TRBV4-3 combines with J gene TRBJ1-6; D remains ambiguous. V was trimmed by 0 bases and J by 0 bases, leaving 9 bases between them. Germline V gene sequence: CDR1 LGHNA, CDR2 YSLEER. There are 17 residues in the CDR3. CDR3 DNA sequence: TGCGCCAGCAGCCAAGAGCCTCCAGGCTCCTATAATTCACCCCTCCACTTT. This encodes CASSQEPPGSYNSPLHF.

This clonotype was counted only a few times. The V call is TRBV6-5, the J call TRBJ1-2; the D is unclear. V was trimmed by 6 bases and J by 4 bases, leaving 27 bases between them. The germline V gene encodes CDR1 MNHEY and CDR2 SVGAGI. The CDR3 loop spans 18 amino acids. The DNA for the CDR3 is TGTGCCAGCAGGGAACGAAACGAGTGGGAGGGAATCGGCTATGGCTACACCTTC. It is translated as CASRERNEWEGIGYGYTF.

This clonotype was seen a few times. The chain uses TRBV12-3 or TRBV12-4 and TRBJ2-7; 8 bases are shared with TRBD1. With 6 bases clipped from V and 3 bases from J, the junction kept 13 bases outside the gene matches. The CDR3 covers 16 residues. The CDR3 region is CASSTRQGRAGYEQYF. In nucleotides, the CDR3 is TGTGCCAGCAGCACTAGACAGGGGCGAGCGGGCTACGAGCAGTACTTC.